These 19 T cell receptor beta chains were sequenced from one sample in a study of control samples from healthy donors and cancer patients. Here immunoSEQ multiplex PCR was the method, and the copy in TCRdb shows in-frame clones only, minus some. The repertoire holds about 120,000 clones, with about 90% as singletons. Sequenced material: blood. These receptors were obtained from a man aged 18-30 years in good health.

The CDR3 DNA follows: TGTGCCAGTAGCGGCAACCGGAACACCATATATTTT. This translates into CASSGNRNTIYF. V is TRBV19 and J is TRBJ1-3; D not resolved. This CDR3 has 12 amino acids. Trimming cost V 6 bases and J 7 bases, with 10 bases left between them. From germline, CDR1 is LNHDA and CDR2 SQIVND (reference sequence).

The V gene is TRBV7-9, the J gene TRBJ1-4, with no clear D. The germline V gene encodes CDR1 SEHNR and CDR2 FQNEAQ (reference sequence). Trimming left V 2 bases short and J 0 bases short, with 10 bases between. This CDR3 region has 16 residues. In DNA, the CDR3 is TGTGCCAGCAGCTTAAAGGGAGGAGCAACTAATGAAAAACTGTTTTTT. It codes for CASSLKGGATNEKLFF. The complete variable domain, with remaining parts taken from reference TRBV7-9 and TRBJ1-4, reads DTGVSQNPRHKITKRGQNVTFRCDPISEHNRLYWYRQTLGQGPEFLTYFQNEAQLEKSRLLSDRFSAERPKGSFSTLEIQRTEQGDSAMYLCASSLKGGATNEKLFFGSGTQLSVL.

V and J are TRBV5-8 and TRBJ2-5; 9 bases align to TRBD1. V lost 2 bases to trimming and J lost 3 bases; unmatched junction nucleotides: 2. Germline CDR1 SGHTS, CDR2 YDEGEE. The CDR3 consists of 14 residues. CDR3 region: CASSFDRGKETQYF. DNA for the CDR3: TGTGCCAGCAGCTTTGACAGGGGGAAAGAGACCCAGTACTTC.

This chain joins TRBV28 and TRBJ1-2; D may be TRBD1 (6 bases). Germline loops: CDR1 MDHEN, CDR2 SYDVKM. V lost 7 bases and J lost 0, with 12 bases in between. The CDR3 is 14 residues long. The CDR3 loop is CASTRGTTNYGYTF. CDR3 in DNA: TGTGCCAGCACCAGGGGAACAACTAACTATGGCTACACCTTC.

The J gene is TRBJ1-2, the V gene TRBV18; 10 bases line up with TRBD1. The CDR3 length is 15 residues. V trimming: 6 bases; J trimming: 6 bases; junction bases outside the gene matches: 10. Germline V gives CDR1 KGHSH, CDR2 LQKENI. CDR3 sequence: CASSHSGQGEDGYTF. In nucleotides, the CDR3 is TGTGCCAGCTCCCACTCCGGACAGGGGGAGGATGGCTACACCTTC.

V usage is TRBV19 and J usage is TRBJ1-1; 9 positions match TRBD1. The CDR3 runs 14 residues. The germline CDR1 and CDR2 sequences are LNHDA and SQIVND (reference sequence). The V gene end was trimmed by 10 bases and the J gene end by 1 base; junction bases not matched to a gene: 7. The CDR3 coding sequence is TGTGCCACGGGACAGGGTGGGAGGAACACTGAAGCTTTCTTT. Protein product: CATGQGGRNTEAFF. The complete variable domain, with remaining parts taken from reference TRBV19 and TRBJ1-1, reads DGGITQSPKYLFRKEGQNVTLSCEQNLNHDAMYWYRQDPGQGLRLIYYSQIVNDFQKGDIAEGYSVSREKKESFPLTVTSAQKNPTAFYLCATGQGGRNTEAFFGQGTRLTVV.

The chain links TRBV25-1 to TRBJ1-3; no clear D gene. Trimming stripped 6 bases from V and 4 bases from J, with 16 bases between. Germline assignment: CDR1 MGHDK and CDR2 SYGVNS. The CDR3 covers 15 residues. The CDR3 spells CASSAVGGSGNTIYF. The CDR3, as DNA: TGTGCCAGCAGCGCAGTGGGAGGTTCCGGAAACACCATATATTTT.

J is TRBJ2-7 and V is TRBV28; 8 bases are a match to TRBD2. The CDR3 has 13 residues. The germline V gene encodes CDR1 MDHEN and CDR2 SYDVKM. The V gene end was trimmed by 11 bases and the J gene end by 4 bases; junction bases not matched to a gene: 10. The CDR3 region is CAAKERERYEQYF. CDR3 coding DNA: TGTGCCGCTAAGGAGCGGGAGAGATACGAGCAGTACTTC.

V is TRBV7-6 and J is TRBJ2-7; 10 bases agree with TRBD1. Trimming took 5 bases from V and 6 from J; bases not matched to a gene: 7. This CDR3 comprises 14 residues. CDR1 SGHVS and CDR2 FNYEAQ come from the germline V gene. This chain's CDR3 is CASSPRQGAIEQYF. CDR3 bases: TGTGCCAGCAGCCCTCGACAGGGGGCCATCGAGCAGTACTTC.

This chain connects TRBV18 to TRBJ1-1, with 8 bases aligning to TRBD1. The CDR3 spans 17 residues. Germline CDR1 KGHSH, CDR2 LQKENI. J gave up 1 base and V 3 bases, and 10 bases lay outside the gene matches. The CDR3 is CASSPRNLGTGNTEAFF. The CDR3 region has the DNA TGTGCCAGCTCACCTCGGAACTTAGGGACAGGGAACACTGAAGCTTTCTTT.

V is TRBV5-4 and J is TRBJ2-3; possibly TRBD1 or TRBD2 for D (5 bases each). In germline, CDR1 is SGHNT, CDR2 YYREEE (reference sequence). The CDR3 is 14 amino acids. The V gene lost 4 bases and the J gene lost 6 bases, with 15 bases spanning the gap. The CDR3 coding sequence is TGTGCCAGCAGCCCTCGGGACGAGCCGGATACGCAGTATTTT. This encodes CASSPRDEPDTQYF.

This clone was counted only a few times. This chain links TRBV7-9 with TRBJ1-5; D may be TRBD1 (6 bases). Deletions cut 5 bases from V and 4 bases from J, with 18 bases between. This CDR3 comprises 16 residues. CDR1 and CDR2 from the germline V gene are SEHNR and FQNEAQ (reference sequence). DNA for the CDR3: TGTGCCAGCAGCAACACCGGGGGGCAGGGGAATCAGCCCCAGCATTTT. It is translated as CASSNTGGQGNQPQHF. The full variable domain, rest sourced from reference TRBV7-9 and TRBJ1-5, is DTGVSQNPRHKITKRGQNVTFRCDPISEHNRLYWYRQTLGQGPEFLTYFQNEAQLEKSRLLSDRFSAERPKGSFSTLEIQRTEQGDSAMYLCASSNTGGQGNQPQHFGDGTRLSIL.

J is TRBJ2-5 and V is TRBV12-5, with 8 bases fitting TRBD2. Unmatched junction bases numbered 19, after V lost 5 bases and J lost 5 bases. The CDR3 spans 18 residues. Germline CDR1 is LGHNT and CDR2 is FRNRAP. In DNA form, the CDR3 reads TGTGCTAGTGGTCCCGTGAGTCTCATGAGCGGGAGAGGGGAGACCCAGTACTTC. Its translation: CASGPVSLMSGRGETQYF.

The genes are TRBV27 and TRBJ1-2, with 8 nucleotides matching TRBD1. Germline V gene data show CDR1 as MNHEY and CDR2 as SMNVEV (reference sequence). The CDR3 is 13 residues long. With 6 bases clipped from V and 3 bases from J, the junction kept 3 bases outside the gene matches. The CDR3, as DNA: TGTGCCAGCAGAACGACAGGGGACTATGGCTACACCTTC. It translates to CASRTTGDYGYTF.

The DNA of the CDR3 is TGCGCCAGCAGCTTGGGTGGGACAGGGCACGGCTACACCTTC. Translating gives CASSLGGTGHGYTF. This chain links TRBV5-1 with TRBJ1-2; TRBD1 matches at 9 bases. The CDR3 is 14 amino acids. V shed 0 bases, J shed 8 bases, and the junction held 5 bases outside the gene matches. CDR1 is SGHRS and CDR2 is YFSETQ in the germline V gene.

The chain employs TRBV4-2 and TRBJ1-2; D is unresolved. Germline-derived CDR1 and CDR2 are LGHNA and YNFKEQ. V shed 2 bases and J shed 2 bases, with 9 bases lying between them. This CDR3 is built from 14 residues. CDR3 bases: TGTGCCAGCAGCCAACCTCCAGAGAACTATGGCTACACCTTC. Its protein product is CASSQPPENYGYTF.

The rearrangement uses TRBV24-1 and TRBJ2-3, with D uncertain. Germline CDR1 and CDR2: KGHDR and SFDVKD. V lost 5 bases, J lost 6 bases, and 5 bases lay in between. This CDR3 is 11 amino acids long. Here the CDR3 DNA reads TGTGCCACCAGTGTTCGGGATACGCAGTATTTT. Amino acids: CATSVRDTQYF.

The chain couples TRBV2 to TRBJ1-2; 9 bases align to TRBD1. The CDR3 length is 13 residues. Trimming cost V 9 bases and J 4 bases; bases outside gene matches: 6. Per germline, CDR1 SNHLY and CDR2 FYNNEI. CDR3 nucleotides: TGTGCCAGTAGGGGGGACAGGGTCTATGGCTACACCTTC. As protein: CASRGDRVYGYTF.

The gene calls are TRBV12-3 or TRBV12-4 and TRBJ1-2; tentatively, D is TRBD1 (5 bases). The V end was cut by 6 bases, the J end by 4 bases, with 12 bases between. There are 13 residues in the CDR3. The CDR3 sequence is CASRTGTPYGYTF. CDR3 DNA: TGTGCCAGCAGAACCGGGACTCCCTATGGCTACACCTTC.